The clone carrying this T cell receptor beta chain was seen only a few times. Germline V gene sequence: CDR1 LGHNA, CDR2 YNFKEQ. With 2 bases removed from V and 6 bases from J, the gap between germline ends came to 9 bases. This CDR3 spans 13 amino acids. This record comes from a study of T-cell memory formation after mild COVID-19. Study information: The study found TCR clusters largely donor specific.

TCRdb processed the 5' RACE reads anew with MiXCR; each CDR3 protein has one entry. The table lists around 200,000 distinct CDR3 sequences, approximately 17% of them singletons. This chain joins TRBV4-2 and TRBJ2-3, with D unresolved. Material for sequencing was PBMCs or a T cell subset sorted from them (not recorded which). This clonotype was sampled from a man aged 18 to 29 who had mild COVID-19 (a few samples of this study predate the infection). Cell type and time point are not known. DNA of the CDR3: TGTGCCAGCAGCCAATATGAAACGGATACGCAGTATTTT. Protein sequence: CASSQYETDTQYF.